This T cell receptor (beta chain) stems from a study of blood T cell repertoires in COVID-19. Study as a whole: Specimens from acute and convalescent COVID-19 originated in the United States, Italy and Spain. In each case, the material was cDNA or gDNA derived from T cells, B-cell-depleted T cells, or PBMCs.

V gave up 6 bases and J gave up 4 bases, with 18 bases separating them. The CDR3 consists of 15 residues. Germline V gene data show CDR1 as MRHNA and CDR2 as SNTAGT. Original processing notes: From reference gene primer amplification, estimates of nucleated cell counts were derived. The method was immunoSEQ multiplex PCR; TCRdb's version includes in-frame clones alone and lacks a portion of them. That table is the source of V, J and clone size, and D and trimming were worked out from the DNA. The sample has a few hundred thousand clones, roughly nine tenths seen once. The sequence came from a woman in her thirties or forties who had recovered from COVID-19. This chain connects TRBV6-4 to TRBJ1-2, with D perhaps matching TRBD1 (5 bases). The source material was peripheral blood. CDR3 loop: CASSPDRRDTYGYTF. The CDR3 DNA reads TGTGCCAGCAGCCCTGACAGACGCGATACCTATGGCTACACCTTC.